These 26 T cell receptor beta chains originate from one sample sequenced in a study of cytomegalovirus exposure and HLA in healthy donors. PCR was performed using 60 Vbeta and 13 Jbeta primers. Sequenced by immunoSEQ multiplex PCR; TCRdb stores in-frame clones only, minus some. There are approximately 130,000 clones in the sample; 60% to 85% occur only once, and roughly 3% lies in the top ten. Sequencing was carried out using PBMCs. The receptors were gathered from a man aged 25-45 years in good health and CMV-seronegative.

The table lists this clone with a few counts. The rearrangement joins TRBV30 to TRBJ1-2; D might be TRBD1 (6 bases). CDR1 and CDR2 (germline): GTSNPN, SVGIG (reference sequence). The CDR3 is made up of 13 amino acids. V was clipped by 5 bases and J by 7 bases, with 17 bases between them. Written as DNA, the CDR3 is TGTGCCTGGGACCCCACGGGGGGCTCTGGCTACACCTTC. It specifies CAWDPTGGSGYTF.

The chain uses TRBV7-6 and TRBJ1-1; 7 bases match TRBD1. V lost 5 bases to trimming and J lost 3 bases; unmatched junction nucleotides: 3. Germline assignment: CDR1 SGHVS and CDR2 FNYEAQ. The CDR3 loop spans 13 amino acids. Written as DNA, the CDR3 is TGTGCCAGCAGCGTACAGGGGTACACTGAAGCTTTCTTT. The encoded protein is CASSVQGYTEAFF.

This clone was recorded only once. The genes are TRBV28 and TRBJ2-1; 7 bases are a match to TRBD2. CDR1 MDHEN and CDR2 SYDVKM come from the germline V gene. Germline trimming cut 6 bases from V and 7 bases from J; bases unmatched to any gene: 15. This CDR3 has 16 amino acids. The CDR3 here is CASSHLWEGEQNEQFF. For the CDR3, the DNA is TGTGCCAGCAGCCATCTGTGGGAGGGCGAACAGAATGAGCAGTTCTTC.

This clone turned up a few times. The chain couples TRBV19 to TRBJ1-1, with D possibly TRBD1 on 5 matching bases. V lost 6 bases to trimming and J lost 4 bases, with 15 bases between them. The CDR3 spans 14 residues. Germline CDR1 LNHDA, CDR2 SQIVND (reference sequence). In nucleotides, the CDR3 is TGTGCCAGTAGGGCCGGAACAGGTATCACTGAAGCTTTCTTT. Its translation: CASRAGTGITEAFF.

This chain links TRBV7-2 with TRBJ1-4, with 7 bases matching TRBD1. Germline CDR1 reads SGHTA; CDR2 reads FQGNSA. With 5 bases clipped from V and 4 bases from J, the junction kept 7 bases outside the gene matches. CDR3 length: 15 residues. Here the CDR3 DNA reads TGTGCCAGCAGCGAGACAGGGTGGAGTAATGAAAAACTGTTTTTT. It is translated as CASSETGWSNEKLFF. Supplemented by reference TRBV7-2 and TRBJ1-4, the full variable domain reads GAGVSQSPSNKVTEKGKDVELRCDPISGHTALYWYRQSLGQGLEFLIYFQGNSAPDKSGLPSDRFSAERTGGSVSTLTIQRTQQEDSAVYLCASSETGWSNEKLFFGSGTQLSVL.

J is TRBJ2-3 and V is TRBV15; D might be TRBD1 (7 bases). The germline V and J ends were trimmed by 5 bases and 1 base, with 16 bases remaining between them. The V gene's germline CDR1 is LNHNV and CDR2 YYDKDF (reference sequence). The CDR3 has 16 amino acids. In nucleotides, the CDR3 is TGTGCCACCAGCCTGACGCAGGGGGGAGGCACAGATACGCAGTATTTT. This sequence encodes CATSLTQGGGTDTQYF.

The V gene is TRBV7-2, the J gene TRBJ2-7; TRBD2 might be the D (6 bases). This CDR3 has 14 amino acids. The V gene's germline CDR1 is SGHTA and CDR2 FQGNSA. V lost 5 bases to trimming and J lost 4 bases, with 15 bases between them. The CDR3 nucleotides are TGTGCCAGCAGCCTCGGGACTCTCGCTTACGAGCAGTACTTC. As protein: CASSLGTLAYEQYF.

The chain has TRBV19 and TRBJ1-5; D is possibly TRBD1 (5 bases). Trimming took off 5 bases at V and 6 bases at J, with 23 bases between the two ends. Germline V lookup: CDR1 LNHDA, CDR2 SQIVND (reference sequence). CDR3 length: 17 amino acids. The CDR3 bases are TGTGCCAGTAGTCTTCGTCAGGGTACGGGCTTTAGTCAGCCCCAGCATTTT. This translates into CASSLRQGTGFSQPQHF. Variable domain in full (rest from reference TRBV19 and TRBJ1-5): DGGITQSPKYLFRKEGQNVTLSCEQNLNHDAMYWYRQDPGQGLRLIYYSQIVNDFQKGDIAEGYSVSREKKESFPLTVTSAQKNPTAFYLCASSLRQGTGFSQPQHFGDGTRLSIL.

The genes are TRBV4-2 and TRBJ1-1, with 7 bases aligning to TRBD1. The CDR3 runs to 14 residues. The junction had 7 bases not matched to a gene; V was cut back by 8 bases and J by 1 base. CDR1 and CDR2 from the germline V gene are LGHNA and YNFKEQ. CDR3 bases: TGTGCCAGCCAAACAGGGGATACGAACACTGAAGCTTTCTTT. It yields the protein CASQTGDTNTEAFF.

The chain employs TRBV11-2 and TRBJ1-1, with 9 nucleotides matching TRBD1. The length of the CDR3 is 17 residues. The V segment lost 4 bases and the J segment 1 base; nucleotides outside the gene matches: 10. Germline loops: CDR1 SGHAT, CDR2 FQNNGV. The CDR3 region has the DNA TGTGCCAGCAGCTCCTCCAGCTGGGACAGGGAGAACACTGAAGCTTTCTTT. Its translation: CASSSSSWDRENTEAFF.

The rearrangement links TRBV6-1 to TRBJ2-3, with TRBD2 matching 9 bases. Trimming removed 4 bases from V and 1 base from J; junction bases left unmatched: 6. The CDR3 is 16 residues long. Germline V gene lookup returns CDR1 MNHNS and CDR2 SASEGT. The CDR3 region is CASSVQLAGGTDTQYF. The CDR3 nucleotides are TGTGCCAGCAGTGTACAGTTAGCGGGAGGCACAGATACGCAGTATTTT.

The chain joins TRBV19 to TRBJ2-5, with TRBD2 matching over 12 bases. CDR3 length: 14 amino acids. V lost 8 bases and J lost 0; bases outside the gene matches: 1. CDR1 and CDR2 (germline): LNHDA, SQIVND (reference sequence). The DNA for the CDR3 is TGTGCCAGTCGGACTAGCGGGAACCAAGAGACCCAGTACTTC. It yields the protein CASRTSGNQETQYF. Full variable domain (outside the CDR3, taken from reference TRBV19 and TRBJ2-5): DGGITQSPKYLFRKEGQNVTLSCEQNLNHDAMYWYRQDPGQGLRLIYYSQIVNDFQKGDIAEGYSVSREKKESFPLTVTSAQKNPTAFYLCASRTSGNQETQYFGPGTRLLVL.

This clone was detected only once. This rearrangement joins TRBV28 to TRBJ1-6; D gene unclear. V was shortened by 11 bases and J by 1 base, with 15 bases between the two germline ends. The germline V gene has CDR1 MDHEN and CDR2 SYDVKM. The CDR3 runs 15 residues. The CDR3 DNA reads TGTGCCGCCGAACCTGAACAGTCCTATAATTCACCCCTCCACTTT. It encodes CAAEPEQSYNSPLHF.

This chain connects TRBV15 to TRBJ2-1; D gene ambiguous. The CDR3 covers 14 residues. Trimming took off 1 base at V and 5 bases at J, with 9 bases between the two ends. Germline V lookup: CDR1 LNHNV, CDR2 YYDKDF (reference sequence). This CDR3 reads CATSRADRDNEQFF. The DNA for the CDR3 is TGTGCCACCAGCAGAGCCGACCGGGACAATGAGCAGTTCTTC.

The chain carries TRBV4-2 and TRBJ2-7; D gene uncertain. With 1 base removed from V and 3 bases from J, the gap between germline ends came to 13 bases. The CDR3 spans 15 residues. Germline CDR1 LGHNA, CDR2 YNFKEQ. The CDR3: CASSQGLSFYYEQYF. The CDR3 DNA reads as TGTGCCAGCAGCCAAGGACTCTCCTTCTACTACGAGCAGTACTTC.

This rearrangement joins TRBV11-3 to TRBJ2-2; a possible D gene is TRBD2 (6 bases). The CDR3 totals 14 residues. Germline CDR1 SGHNT, CDR2 YENEEA. The V and J ends lost 5 bases and 7 bases respectively, with 14 bases between them. CDR3 residues: CASSPYAEGGELFF. The CDR3, as DNA: TGTGCCAGCAGCCCCTATGCGGAGGGCGGGGAGCTGTTTTTT.

The V gene is TRBV4-3, the J gene TRBJ2-1; no clear D gene. Per germline, CDR1 LGHNA and CDR2 YSLEER. This CDR3 has 14 residues. The V and J ends lost 1 base and 5 bases respectively, with 9 bases between them. The CDR3 DNA sequence: TGCGCCAGCAGCCAAGTAGTAAGCAACAATGAGCAGTTCTTC. Translation: CASSQVVSNNEQFF.

The V and J genes are TRBV10-3 and TRBJ1-2; 7 bases align to TRBD1. Trimming removed 6 bases from V and 3 bases from J; junction bases left unmatched: 13. Germline-derived CDR1 and CDR2 are ENHRY and SYGVKD. This CDR3 spans 16 amino acids. DNA of the CDR3: TGTGCCATCAGGAACGACAGGGCAGAGACTCACTATGGCTACACCTTC. This sequence encodes CAIRNDRAETHYGYTF.

There are a few counts of this clone. CDR3: CASRNGTGRGYSNQPQHF. CDR3 coding DNA: TGTGCCAGCAGGAACGGGACAGGGAGGGGGTATAGCAATCAGCCCCAGCATTTT. The rearrangement links TRBV7-8 to TRBJ1-5; 9 nucleotides match TRBD1. Germline assignment: CDR1 SGHVS and CDR2 FQNEAQ. CDR3 length: 18 amino acids. J was trimmed by 0 bases and V by 6 bases; bases with no gene match: 12.

The chain carries TRBV27 and TRBJ2-1; 7 bases fit TRBD1. The CDR3 is 14 amino acids. The germline CDR1 and CDR2 sequences are MNHEY and SMNVEV (reference sequence). Germline trimming cut 5 bases from V and 3 bases from J; bases unmatched to any gene: 4. The CDR3 DNA is TGTGCCAGCAGTACACCAGGGGGCTACAATGAGCAGTTCTTC. This codes for CASSTPGGYNEQFF.

This rearrangement joins TRBV4-3 to TRBJ2-3, with a weak D call TRBD1 (6 bases). Trimming left V 1 base short and J 2 bases short, with 10 bases between. This CDR3 is 15 amino acids long. Germline CDR1 and CDR2: LGHNA and YSLEER. CDR3 sequence reads: CASSQGGPLTDTQYF. CDR3 DNA sequence: TGCGCCAGCAGCCAAGGGGGGCCCCTCACAGATACGCAGTATTTT.

This chain uses TRBV28 with TRBJ1-2; D not certain. The CDR3 loop spans 17 amino acids. V was clipped by 5 bases and J by 4 bases, with 23 bases between them. Germline CDR1 MDHEN, CDR2 SYDVKM. CDR3 sequence (DNA): TGTGCCAGCAGTACCCCCCGGGGAAATACTGTGGCCTATGGCTACACCTTC. Amino acid sequence: CASSTPRGNTVAYGYTF.

On this clone: At one of its ends the junction is not consistent with the germline gene, which may arise from a read error. The V call is TRBV7-9, the J call TRBJ2-7; D perhaps matches TRBD1 (6 bases). CDR1 SEHNR and CDR2 FQNEAQ come from the germline V gene (reference sequence). The CDR3 has 14 residues. The CDR3 region is CASSLGQGPPLWSF. In DNA, the CDR3 is TGTGCCAGCAGCTTAGGGCAGGGGCCTCCCTTGTGGAGCTTC.

This clone was seen a handful of times. The chain combines TRBV28 with TRBJ2-5; 7 bases are a match to TRBD2. This CDR3 is built from 15 residues. Trimming took 2 bases from V and 4 from J; bases not matched to a gene: 7. CDR1 MDHEN and CDR2 SYDVKM come from the germline V gene. The CDR3 region has the DNA TGTGCCAGCAGTTTAGCGGGGGTTGGGCGAGAGACCCAGTACTTC. Translated: CASSLAGVGRETQYF. The whole variable domain, filled in from reference TRBV28 and TRBJ2-5, reads DVKVTQSSRYLVKRTGEKVFLECVQDMDHENMFWYRQDPGLGLRLIYFSYDVKMKEKGDIPEGYSVSREKKERFSLILESASTNQTSMYLCASSLAGVGRETQYFGPGTRLLVL.

This clone has just one count. The rearrangement links TRBV19 to TRBJ1-1; D is possibly TRBD1 (5 bases). The CDR3 runs 13 residues. The V end was cut by 6 bases, the J end by 2 bases, with 10 bases between. Germline V gene sequence: CDR1 LNHDA, CDR2 SQIVND (reference sequence). This CDR3 is CASRLTDNTEAFF. CDR3 coding DNA: TGTGCCAGTAGACTGACAGACAACACTGAAGCTTTCTTT.

The rearrangement links TRBV6-6 to TRBJ2-1, with 7 bases aligning to TRBD1. Trimming took 5 bases from V and 8 from J; bases not matched to a gene: 12. Germline V gene lookup returns CDR1 MNHNY and CDR2 SVGAGI (reference sequence). CDR3 length equals 15 residues. CDR3 in DNA: TGTGCCAGCAGTCCTCGTGGGACAGAAGGGGATGAGCAGTTCTTC. This translates into CASSPRGTEGDEQFF.